One sample yielded the 14 T cell receptor beta chains listed below, sequenced in a study of control samples from healthy donors and cancer patients. The protocol was immunoSEQ multiplex PCR, while the TCRdb copy is restricted to in-frame clones and leaves out a portion. The sample gives 95,000 to 100,000 clones, around 88% of which show up once; less than 8.5% is in the top ten. Sequencing was carried out using blood. All receptors derive from a man aged 25 to 45 in good health.

V gene TRBV11-2 combines with J gene TRBJ1-6, with TRBD1 identical over 7 bases. The germline CDR1 and CDR2 sequences are SGHAT and FQNNGV. With 0 bases clipped from V and 6 bases from J, the junction kept 2 bases outside the gene matches. The length of the CDR3 is 15 residues. DNA of the CDR3: TGTGCCAGCAGCTTAGAACCAGGGGGTAATTCACCCCTCCACTTT. It codes for CASSLEPGGNSPLHF. The variable domain in full, with the rest retrieved from reference TRBV11-2 and TRBJ1-6, is EAGVAQSPRYKIIEKRQSVAFWCNPISGHATLYWYQQILGQGPKLLIQFQNNGVVDDSQLPKDRFSAERLKGVDSTLKIQPAKLEDSAVYLCASSLEPGGNSPLHFGNGTRLTVT.

The CDR3 nucleotides are TGTGCCAGCAGCTTGAGAGTTGCGAACACCGGGGAGCTGTTTTTT. Protein: CASSLRVANTGELFF. This chain links TRBV7-2 with TRBJ2-2; D ambiguous. Germline V lookup: CDR1 SGHTA, CDR2 FQGNSA. V lost 3 bases to trimming and J lost 0 bases, with 8 bases between them. The CDR3 runs to 15 residues.

A word on this clone: This same CDR3 is encoded by further DNA sequences in the sample. The chain joins TRBV6-4 to TRBJ2-3; TRBD1 matches 7 bases. The germline V gene encodes CDR1 MRHNA and CDR2 SNTAGT. The trim removed 5 bases at V and 6 bases at J, leaving 5 bases unmatched. CDR3 size: 13 residues. CDR3 in DNA: TGTGCCAGCAGTCGTGACAGGGCGGATACGCAGTATTTT. Translated, it gives CASSRDRADTQYF.

The chain couples TRBV18 to TRBJ2-1; the match to TRBD2 covers 11 bases. The CDR3 contains 15 residues. Germline CDR1 KGHSH, CDR2 LQKENI. V lost 3 bases, J lost 8 bases, and 6 bases stayed unmatched. Here the CDR3 DNA reads TGTGCCAGCTCACCCGGGAATAGCGGGGGGGATGAGCAGTTCTTC. Protein sequence: CASSPGNSGGDEQFF.

The chain is built from TRBV7-9 and TRBJ2-2, with 7 bases fitting TRBD1. The CDR3 spans 18 residues. From germline, CDR1 is SEHNR and CDR2 FQNEAQ (reference sequence). Trimming took 5 bases from V and 7 from J; bases not matched to a gene: 19. CDR3 in DNA: TGTGCCAGCAGCGCCTACTACCGGGACAGATCCGGAGTCGGGGAGCTGTTTTTT. This gives the protein CASSAYYRDRSGVGELFF. The variable domain in full, with the rest retrieved from reference TRBV7-9 and TRBJ2-2, is DTGVSQNPRHKITKRGQNVTFRCDPISEHNRLYWYRQTLGQGPEFLTYFQNEAQLEKSRLLSDRFSAERPKGSFSTLEIQRTEQGDSAMYLCASSAYYRDRSGVGELFFGEGSRLTVL.

The V call is TRBV7-2, the J call TRBJ2-5; tentative D call: TRBD1 (6 bases). Looked up from germline, CDR1 is SGHTA and CDR2 is FQGNSA. Trimming removed 5 bases at V and 2 bases at J, with 15 bases between. This CDR3 region has 15 residues. The CDR3 region is CASSALGQNQETQYF. The CDR3, as DNA: TGTGCCAGCAGCGCCCTTGGACAGAATCAAGAGACCCAGTACTTC. The whole variable domain, remainder taken from reference TRBV7-2 and TRBJ2-5, is GAGVSQSPSNKVTEKGKDVELRCDPISGHTALYWYRQSLGQGLEFLIYFQGNSAPDKSGLPSDRFSAERTGGSVSTLTIQRTQQEDSAVYLCASSALGQNQETQYFGPGTRLLVL.

The chain combines TRBV7-6 with TRBJ1-1; 7 positions match TRBD1. Germline V gene data show CDR1 as SGHVS and CDR2 as FNYEAQ. The CDR3 totals 15 residues. With 1 base clipped from V and 3 bases from J, the junction kept 5 bases outside the gene matches. The CDR3 spells CASSLVGGADTEAFF. The CDR3 bases are TGTGCCAGCAGCTTAGTAGGGGGCGCGGACACTGAAGCTTTCTTT.

The chain is built from TRBV4-1 and TRBJ2-5, with TRBD2 identical over 9 bases. The V gene end was trimmed by 0 bases and the J gene end by 1 base; junction bases not matched to a gene: 3. CDR3 length: 16 amino acids. Germline V gives CDR1 MGHRA, CDR2 YSYEKL. CDR3 DNA sequence: TGCGCCAGCAGCCAAGAAAGGCGGGGGGGCCAAGAGACCCAGTACTTC. This codes for CASSQERRGGQETQYF.

The chain recombines TRBV28 with TRBJ1-6; possible D gene TRBD1, 5 bases. Germline CDR1 is MDHEN and CDR2 is SYDVKM. V was shortened by 6 bases and J by 7 bases, with 10 bases between the two germline ends. The CDR3 has 13 residues. CDR3: CASSKGANSPLHF. The DNA of the CDR3 is TGTGCCAGCAGCAAAGGGGCCAATTCACCCCTCCACTTT.

This chain links TRBV4-2 with TRBJ2-1, with D tentatively TRBD2 (5 bases). The CDR3 is 16 amino acids. Trimming removed 4 bases at V and 0 bases at J, with 13 bases between. Germline lookup yields CDR1 LGHNA and CDR2 YNFKEQ. The CDR3 DNA is TGTGCCAGCAGCCTGGAGCTAGGGAGCTCCTACAATGAGCAGTTCTTC. It translates to CASSLELGSSYNEQFF.

This clone came up a few times. The chain joins TRBV10-3 to TRBJ1-6; D is undetermined. The CDR3 has 13 residues. Germline CDR1 is ENHRY and CDR2 is SYGVKD. Trimming cost V 5 bases and J 9 bases, with 11 bases left between them. The CDR3 spells CAISSYVGSPLHF. The CDR3 coding sequence is TGTGCCATCAGTTCATACGTGGGTTCACCCCTCCACTTT.

This clone was counted only a few times. This chain links TRBV5-1 with TRBJ2-7, with D possibly TRBD1 on 5 matching bases. The V and J ends lost 0 bases and 3 bases respectively, with 13 bases between them. CDR1 is SGHRS and CDR2 is YFSETQ in the germline V gene. The CDR3 has 15 residues. The CDR3 here is CASSLDAGPIYEQYF. DNA for the CDR3: TGCGCCAGCAGCTTGGATGCAGGGCCGATCTACGAGCAGTACTTC.

CDR3: CASSLGGPGNTIYF. The DNA of the CDR3 is TGTGCCAGCAGCTTAGGAGGGCCTGGAAACACCATATATTTT. The rearrangement uses TRBV7-9 and TRBJ1-3; D unclear. The CDR3 is 14 residues long. The V and J ends lost 1 base and 2 bases respectively, with 6 bases between them. The V gene's germline CDR1 is SEHNR and CDR2 FQNEAQ (reference sequence).

The rearrangement uses TRBV30 and TRBJ2-5; tentative D call: TRBD1 (6 bases). The CDR3 runs to 11 residues. V was cut by 2 bases and J by 5 bases, with 6 bases left in between. The V gene's germline CDR1 is GTSNPN and CDR2 SVGIG (reference sequence). This CDR3 is CAWSQGETQYF. In nucleotides, the CDR3 is TGTGCCTGGAGTCAGGGGGAGACCCAGTACTTC.